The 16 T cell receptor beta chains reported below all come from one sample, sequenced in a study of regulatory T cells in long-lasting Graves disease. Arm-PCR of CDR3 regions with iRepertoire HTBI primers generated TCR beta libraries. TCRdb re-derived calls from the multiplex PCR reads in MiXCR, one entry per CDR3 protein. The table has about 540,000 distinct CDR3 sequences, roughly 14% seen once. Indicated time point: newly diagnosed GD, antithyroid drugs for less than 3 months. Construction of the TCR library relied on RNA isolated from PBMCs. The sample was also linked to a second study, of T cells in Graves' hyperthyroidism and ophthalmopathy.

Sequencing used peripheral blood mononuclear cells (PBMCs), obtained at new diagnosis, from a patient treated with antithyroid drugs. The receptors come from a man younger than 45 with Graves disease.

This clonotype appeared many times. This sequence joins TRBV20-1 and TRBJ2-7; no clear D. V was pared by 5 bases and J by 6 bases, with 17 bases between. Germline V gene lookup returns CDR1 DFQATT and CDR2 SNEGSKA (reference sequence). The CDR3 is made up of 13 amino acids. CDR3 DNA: TGCAGTGCTCCCCGGTCGATGGGATTCGAGCAGTACTTC. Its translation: CSAPRSMGFEQYF.

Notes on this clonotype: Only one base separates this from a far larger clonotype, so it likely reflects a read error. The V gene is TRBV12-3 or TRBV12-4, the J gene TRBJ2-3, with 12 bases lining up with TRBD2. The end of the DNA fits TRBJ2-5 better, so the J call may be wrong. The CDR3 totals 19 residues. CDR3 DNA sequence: TGTGCCAGCAGTTCTCAACTAGCGGGAGGCCCCATCGCGGGAGGGACCCAGTACTTC. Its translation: CASSSQLAGGPIAGGTQYF.

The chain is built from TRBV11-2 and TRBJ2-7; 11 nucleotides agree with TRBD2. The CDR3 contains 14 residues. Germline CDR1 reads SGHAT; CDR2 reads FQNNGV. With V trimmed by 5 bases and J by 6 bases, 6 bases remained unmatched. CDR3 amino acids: CASSILAGVAEQYF. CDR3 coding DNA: TGTGCCAGCAGCATACTAGCGGGAGTAGCCGAGCAGTACTTC.

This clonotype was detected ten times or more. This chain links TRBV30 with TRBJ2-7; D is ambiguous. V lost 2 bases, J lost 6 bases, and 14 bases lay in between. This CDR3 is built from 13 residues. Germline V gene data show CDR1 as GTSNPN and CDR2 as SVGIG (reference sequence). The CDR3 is CAWSPTNIIEQYF. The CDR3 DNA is TGTGCCTGGAGTCCTACCAATATTATCGAGCAGTACTTC.

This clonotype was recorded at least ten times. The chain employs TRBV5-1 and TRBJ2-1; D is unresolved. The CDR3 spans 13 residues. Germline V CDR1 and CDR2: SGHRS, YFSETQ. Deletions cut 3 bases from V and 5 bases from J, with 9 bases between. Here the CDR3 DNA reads TGCGCCAGCAGCTCCTTACTAAACAATGAGCAGTTCTTC. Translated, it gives CASSSLLNNEQFF.

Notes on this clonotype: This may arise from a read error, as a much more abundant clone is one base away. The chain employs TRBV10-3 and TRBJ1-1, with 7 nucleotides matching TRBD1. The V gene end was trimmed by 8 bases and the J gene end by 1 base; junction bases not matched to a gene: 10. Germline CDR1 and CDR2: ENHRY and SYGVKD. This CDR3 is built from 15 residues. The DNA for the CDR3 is TGTGCCATCGGGCTCCGGGACAGCACGAACACTGAAGCTTTCTTT. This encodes CAIGLRDSTNTEAFF.

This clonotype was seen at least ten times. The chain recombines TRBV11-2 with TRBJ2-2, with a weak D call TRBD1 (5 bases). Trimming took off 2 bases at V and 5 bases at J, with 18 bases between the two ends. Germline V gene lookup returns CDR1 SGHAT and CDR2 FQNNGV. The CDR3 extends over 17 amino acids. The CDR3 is CASSLTGLEGRTGELFF. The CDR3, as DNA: TGTGCCAGCAGCTTAACAGGTCTTGAAGGTCGTACCGGGGAGCTGTTTTTT.

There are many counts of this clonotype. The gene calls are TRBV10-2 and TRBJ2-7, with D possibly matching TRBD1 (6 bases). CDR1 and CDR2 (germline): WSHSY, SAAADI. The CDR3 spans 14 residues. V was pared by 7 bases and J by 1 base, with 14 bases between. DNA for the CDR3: TGCGCCAGCAACCAGAGGGGGATTTCCTACGAGCAGTACTTC. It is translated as CASNQRGISYEQYF.

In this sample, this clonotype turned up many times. This chain's CDR3 is CASSSGGNSPLHF. CDR3 in DNA: TGTGCCAGCAGCTCGGGGGGGAATTCACCCCTCCACTTT. The chain joins TRBV7-3 to TRBJ1-6; the D gene is possibly TRBD1 (5 bases). The CDR3 extends over 13 amino acids. Germline V gene lookup returns CDR1 SGHTA and CDR2 FQGTGA. Trimming removed 4 bases at V and 7 bases at J, with 8 bases between. The full variable domain, completed using reference TRBV7-3 and TRBJ1-6, is GAGVSQTPSNKVTEKGKYVELRCDPISGHTALYWYRQSLGQGPEFLIYFQGTGAADDSGLPNDRFFAVRPEGSVSTLKIQRTERGDSAVYLCASSSGGNSPLHFGNGTRLTVT.

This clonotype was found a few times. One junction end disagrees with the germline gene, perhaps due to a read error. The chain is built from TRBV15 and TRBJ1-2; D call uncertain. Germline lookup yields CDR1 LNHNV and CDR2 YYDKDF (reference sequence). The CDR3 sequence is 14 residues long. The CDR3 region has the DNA TGTGCCACCAGCAGAATCCCCCTTAACTATGGCTACGCCTTC. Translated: CATSRIPLNYGYAF.

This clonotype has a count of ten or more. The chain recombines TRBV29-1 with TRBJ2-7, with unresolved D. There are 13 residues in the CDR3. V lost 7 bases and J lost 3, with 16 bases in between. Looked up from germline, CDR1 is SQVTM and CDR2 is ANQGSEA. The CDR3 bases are TGCAGCGCAACGACTGATCTCGTCTACGAGCAGTACTTC. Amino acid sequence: CSATTDLVYEQYF.

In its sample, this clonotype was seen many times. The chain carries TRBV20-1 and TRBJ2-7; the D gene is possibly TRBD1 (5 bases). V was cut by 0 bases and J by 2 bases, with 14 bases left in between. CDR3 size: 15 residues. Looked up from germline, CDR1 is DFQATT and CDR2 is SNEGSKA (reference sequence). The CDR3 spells CSARDKTATPYEQYF. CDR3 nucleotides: TGCAGTGCTAGAGATAAGACAGCCACCCCCTACGAGCAGTACTTC.

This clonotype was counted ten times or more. The CDR3 sequence: CASTAGPWRDTEAFF. In nucleotides, the CDR3 is TGTGCCAGCACCGCCGGACCGTGGAGAGACACTGAAGCTTTCTTT. The chain uses TRBV12-3 or TRBV12-4 and TRBJ1-1, with no clear D. The germline V and J ends were trimmed by 7 bases and 3 bases, with 18 bases remaining between them. The CDR3 is made up of 15 amino acids.

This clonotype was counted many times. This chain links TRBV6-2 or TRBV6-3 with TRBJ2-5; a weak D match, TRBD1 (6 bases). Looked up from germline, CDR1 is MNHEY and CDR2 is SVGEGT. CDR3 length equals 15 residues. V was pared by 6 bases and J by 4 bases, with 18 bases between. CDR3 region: CASRDFGTLGETQYF. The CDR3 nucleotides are TGTGCCAGCAGAGACTTTGGGACATTAGGAGAGACCCAGTACTTC.

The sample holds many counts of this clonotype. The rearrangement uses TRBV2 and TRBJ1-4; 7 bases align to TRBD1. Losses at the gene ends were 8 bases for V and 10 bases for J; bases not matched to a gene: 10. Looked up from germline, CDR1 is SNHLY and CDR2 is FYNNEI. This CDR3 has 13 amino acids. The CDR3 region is CASGTDPGGKLFF. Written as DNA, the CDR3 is TGTGCCAGCGGGACAGACCCGGGCGGAAAACTGTTTTTT.

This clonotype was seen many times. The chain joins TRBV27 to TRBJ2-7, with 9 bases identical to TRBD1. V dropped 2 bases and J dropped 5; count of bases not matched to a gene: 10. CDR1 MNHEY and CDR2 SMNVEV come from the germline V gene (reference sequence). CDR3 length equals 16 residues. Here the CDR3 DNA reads TGTGCCAGCAGTTTAAGTTCGGGGACAGGGTTCCACGAGCAGTACTTC. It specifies CASSLSSGTGFHEQYF.